This TCR beta chain is drawn from a study of identical twins (TCRdb year 2016). General notes on the study: To test whether fetal clonotypes persist, the study used deep sequencing on TCR alpha and beta repertoires from monozygotic twins, unrelated adults of various ages, and cord blood. Replicate twin experiments were performed at different times using different library preparation protocols to rule out contamination. What the study reported, not specific to this receptor: Zero-insertion analyses could be partly confounded by invariant T cells such as MAIT and iNKT, although diverse VJ usage argued against such confounding for most clonotypes. In monozygotic twins, recombination models systematically underestimated out-of-frame TCR alpha sharing, but the models matched the sharing seen between unrelated individuals. A weaker excess of twin sharing was found in beta out-of-frame sequences because the signal-to-noise ratio was lowered by fewer shared sequences. Because the same donors could not be followed over many years, the conclusions relied on cross-sectional statistical analysis. Abundant cord blood beta clonotypes had fewer insertions, young adult naive repertoires showed a similar but weaker trend, and memory repertoires showed no such trend. Compared with coincidental sharing between unrelated individuals, out-of-frame TCR alpha sequences shared between twins showed an excess of sequences with low generation probability.

Every donor in the study was a healthy Caucasian. Three pairs of female monozygotic twins, all aged about 18 to 29 years, were included in the twin cohort. Miltenyi CD45RO+ enrichment and human naive T-cell isolation kits were used to isolate memory (CD45RO+) and naive T cells from PBMC. A word on this clonotype: The specificity of this receptor is unknown. Per-base qualities were not stored, and no clone one base away is much larger.

To prepare the library, 5' RACE was applied. The listed sequencing device is Illumina HiSeq 2000. A universal primer binding site was introduced by template switching, and a unique molecular identifier was present in the final cDNA, enabling accurate counting of TCR cDNA molecules. Specific primers in the conserved constant-segment region were used to synthesize first-strand cDNA for the TCR alpha and beta chains. To control for contamination, every cDNA library carried two barcodes: a SMART-Mk sample barcode plus Illumina barcodes. TruSeq adapter sequences and Illumina sample barcodes were added in two successive PCR steps. The Illumina HiSeq platform was used with custom primers to sequence TCR alpha and beta cDNA libraries. Per the source publication's procedure: MiGEC processed the raw reads to extract unique molecular identifiers, while MiXCR was used to determine the CDR3 positions. Recombination models were inferred per individual with the repgenHMM and IGoR tools using an EM algorithm. Shared clonotypes were analyzed with the tcR package in R, and sharing was normalized by the product of cloneset sizes. Out-of-frame nonproductive sequences were analyzed to study raw recombination free of thymic and clonal selection effects. TCRdb cleaned the public reads at Q25 with fastp, built clones with MiXCR and kept in-frame beta chains. A single entry per CDR3 protein holds the most common genes and DNA from its merged rows. These V and J calls originate from TCRdb's pipeline instead of the authors' own analysis. Present in this sample are fewer than 350,000 distinct CDR3 sequences, more than 6.5% of which were seen just once. The ten largest clonotypes hold approximately 2.1% of the sample.

The CDR3 covers 15 residues, taking in both the cysteine and the phenylalanine. Just the 45-base CDR3 DNA is kept, in frame starting at base 1. Looking up the germline V gene (reference sequence) yields CDR1 SGHNT and CDR2 YYREEE. Clipping removes 2 bases from V and 3 bases from J, with 7 as the unmatched junction base count. These sequences were also reported in another study, on yellow fever vaccine responses in identical twins. The second study, in turn, reports: The authors reported that the T cell response to vaccination in identical twins appeared partly convergent and partly personalized. In identical twins, the study followed T cell clones that responded to the vaccine with precision.

Specimen: memory (CD45RO+) T cells sorted from blood. Reading the label with the study, this specimen's cell subset or site is: CD45RO+ enriched T cells. The V gene is TRBV5-4 and the J gene is TRBJ1-1, and 7 bases in between align with TRBD1. The TCR was taken from a woman aged 18-35 years in good health. CDR3 reads: CASSFRGGGHTEAFF. The bases read TGTGCCAGCAGCTTTCGGGGAGGGGGCCACACTGAAGCTTTCTTT. With the rest looked up from the reference TRBV5-4 and TRBJ1-1 genes rather than sequenced, the full variable domain is ETGVTQSPTHLIKTRGQQVTLRCSSQSGHNTVSWYQQALGQGPQFIFQYYREEENGRGNFPPRFSGLQFPNYSSELNVNALELDDSALYLCASSFRGGGHTEAFFGQGTRLTVV.